This TCR beta chain stems from a study of technical replicates of blood from a handful of donors. Repertoires were generated with immunoSEQ multiplex PCR, while TCRdb's copy carries only in-frame clones and drops some. Altogether tens of thousands of clones are present, just over 90% being singletons, with the ten largest covering roughly 0.25%. This CDR3 is 16 amino acids long. V lost 1 base, J lost 7 bases, and 17 bases lay in between. Looked up from germline, CDR1 is MDHEN and CDR2 is SYDVKM. This TCR was sampled from a human donor in good health. The gene calls are TRBV28 and TRBJ1-5; D gene uncertain. The source material was T cells isolated from PBMCs. The CDR3 DNA is TGTGCCAGCAGTTTATTCGCAGGTGTTTCATTGCAGCCCCAGCATTTT. The encoded protein is CASSLFAGVSLQPQHF.